This TCR beta chain was identified in a study of blood T cell repertoires in COVID-19. On the study more broadly: The cDNA or gDNA used as material had been derived from T cells, B-cell-depleted T cells, or PBMCs.

The V and J ends lost 0 bases and 4 bases respectively, with 7 bases between them. CDR1 and CDR2 (germline): SGHRS, YFSETQ. This CDR3 has 14 residues. This clone was detected once. In the original workflow: Quantification of nucleated cells was approximated via reference gene primer amplification. Clones were read by immunoSEQ multiplex PCR, and TCRdb kept only the in-frame ones, dropping some. The DNA gave D and trimming, while V, J and clone size come from that table. The data show about 220,000 clones, about 83% seen once. The gene calls are TRBV5-1 and TRBJ1-4; D not certain. The sequencing input was peripheral blood. This TCR was recovered from a woman aged 45 to 65 with acute or convalescent COVID-19. The CDR3 loop is CASSLGQNNEKLFF. The CDR3 bases are TGCGCCAGCAGCTTGGGCCAGAATAATGAAAAACTGTTTTTT.